The rows below give T cell receptor beta chains drawn from one sample of a study of graft-versus-host responses after intestinal transplantation. Repertoires were generated with immunoSEQ multiplex PCR, while TCRdb's copy carries only in-frame clones and drops some. The top ten clones hold 7% to 8% of a sample with about 15,000 clones, 60% to 85% of them seen once. The sample in question was ileum tissue, obtained about 430 days after intestinal transplant. These receptors were obtained from a human patient who received an intestinal transplant, so some T cells may come from the graft donor. CDR3s include the opening cysteine and the closing phenylalanine or tryptophan. The order of the fields is J gene, V gene, clone size, D gene, CDR3 DNA, CDR3 protein. A D gene is named only where the DNA matches it firmly. Some rows mark clone size as missing; the rest say once, few, many or name a class of expanded clone.

J gene: TRBJ1-2
V gene: TRBV7-9
clone size: .
D gene: .
CDR3 DNA: TGTGCCAGCAGCTTAGTTGCCGGGGGGCTCGATGGCTACACCTTC
CDR3 protein: CASSLVAGGLDGYTF

J gene: TRBJ2-4
V gene: TRBV6-5
clone size: .
D gene: .
CDR3 DNA: TGTGCCAGCAGTTACTCTAGGGCTTTAGCCAAAAACATTCAGTACTTC
CDR3 protein: CASSYSRALAKNIQYF

J gene: TRBJ2-1
V gene: TRBV11-2
clone size: once
D gene: .
CDR3 DNA: TGTGCCAGCAGCTTAGTGGGGGGAAACAATGAGCAGTTCTTC
CDR3 protein: CASSLVGGNNEQFF

J gene: TRBJ2-5
V gene: TRBV5-1
clone size: .
D gene: .
CDR3 DNA: TGCGCCAGCAGCTTGGGGTCAGGGGAGGAGACCCAGTACTTC
CDR3 protein: CASSLGSGEETQYF

J gene: TRBJ1-1
V gene: TRBV2
clone size: .
D gene: TRBD1
CDR3 DNA: TGTGCCAGCAGCGGGACAGACAACACTGAAGCTTTCTTT
CDR3 protein: CASSGTDNTEAFF

J gene: TRBJ1-2
V gene: TRBV2
clone size: .
D gene: TRBD1
CDR3 DNA: TGTGCCAGCAGCCGACAGGGACAGGGCAGGGGCTACACCTTC
CDR3 protein: CASSRQGQGRGYTF

J gene: TRBJ1-2
V gene: TRBV28
clone size: .
D gene: .
CDR3 DNA: TGTGCCAGCAGTCCCCCAGCTTACCTGCCTGGCCCCTATGGCTACACCTTC
CDR3 protein: CASSPPAYLPGPYGYTF

J gene: TRBJ2-7
V gene: TRBV7-3
clone size: .
D gene: .
CDR3 DNA: TGTGCCAGCAGCCAACAGGGTGGCTACGAGCAGTACTTC
CDR3 protein: CASSQQGGYEQYF

J gene: TRBJ2-6
V gene: TRBV5-4
clone size: .
D gene: .
CDR3 DNA: TGTGCCAGCAGCCCACCAGGGGAAAACTCTGGGGCCAACGTCCTGACTTTC
CDR3 protein: CASSPPGENSGANVLTF

J gene: TRBJ1-2
V gene: TRBV15
clone size: .
D gene: TRBD1
CDR3 DNA: TGTGCCACCAGCAGAGGGGAGGGGGCGGTTCAAGGCTACACCTTC
CDR3 protein: CATSRGEGAVQGYTF

J gene: TRBJ1-1
V gene: TRBV5-4
clone size: .
D gene: .
CDR3 DNA: TGTGCCAGCAGCTCACCAGATGGTGAAGCTTTCTTT
CDR3 protein: CASSSPDGEAFF

J gene: TRBJ2-1
V gene: TRBV6-5
clone size: .
D gene: TRBD1
CDR3 DNA: TGTGCCAGCAGTAGACAGGGCTCCTACAATGAGCAGTTCTTC
CDR3 protein: CASSRQGSYNEQFF

J gene: TRBJ2-7
V gene: TRBV27
clone size: .
D gene: TRBD2
CDR3 DNA: TGTGCCACAGGCGCGGGACTAGCGGGTCAATACGAGCAGTACTTC
CDR3 protein: CATGAGLAGQYEQYF

J gene: TRBJ1-5
V gene: TRBV7-9
clone size: .
D gene: .
CDR3 DNA: TGTGCCAGCAGCTCGGATCCCATGGGTTATCAGCCCCAGCATTTT
CDR3 protein: CASSSDPMGYQPQHF

J gene: TRBJ1-1
V gene: TRBV11-2
clone size: .
D gene: .
CDR3 DNA: TGTGCCAGCAGCCGGGACTCCGTATATGGCGACACTGAAGCTTTCTTT
CDR3 protein: CASSRDSVYGDTEAFF

J gene: TRBJ2-3
V gene: TRBV4-2
clone size: .
D gene: TRBD1
CDR3 DNA: TGTGCCAGCAGCCAAGGGACAGGAGGTACAGATACGCAGTATTTT
CDR3 protein: CASSQGTGGTDTQYF

J gene: TRBJ2-7
V gene: TRBV5-1
clone size: .
D gene: .
CDR3 DNA: TGCGCCAGCAGCCTGGACAGTCTCTCCTACGAGCAGTACTTC
CDR3 protein: CASSLDSLSYEQYF